The 25 T cell receptor beta chains listed next were all sequenced from one sample in a study of T cell responses to AZD1222 COVID-19 vaccine. Only in-frame clones appear in the TCRdb table, and some are missing; sequencing was by immunoSEQ multiplex PCR. The profile shows more than 75,000 clones, roughly 90% of them singletons. The material was peripheral blood, obtained 28 days after the second AZD1222 dose. The receptors come from an adult who received the AZD1222 COVID-19 vaccine.

This chain connects TRBV10-1 to TRBJ1-3; 9 bases fit TRBD1. Germline loops: CDR1 WNHNN, CDR2 SYGVQD (reference sequence). This CDR3 comprises 18 residues. V shed 2 bases, J shed 2 bases, and the junction held 10 bases outside the gene matches. CDR3 protein: CASSEGHRGLTTGNTIYF. For the CDR3, the DNA is TGCGCCAGCAGTGAGGGACACAGGGGGCTAACGACTGGAAACACCATATATTTT.

The chain couples TRBV2 to TRBJ1-5; D may be TRBD1 (6 bases). The CDR3 has 15 residues. The germline gives CDR1 SNHLY, CDR2 FYNNEI. The ends were cut back, 3 bases at V and 9 bases at J, with 18 bases in the middle. CDR3 nucleotides: TGTGCCAGCAGTGAGCAAGACAGCCCCAGGGGGCCCCAGCATTTT. Protein sequence: CASSEQDSPRGPQHF.

This chain connects TRBV20-1 to TRBJ2-7; tentatively, D is TRBD2 (5 bases). The CDR3 sequence is 11 residues long. Between the trimmed V and J ends, which lost 1 base and 6 bases, there was a span of 7 bases. Per germline, CDR1 DFQATT and CDR2 SNEGSKA (reference sequence). CDR3 coding DNA: TGCAGTGCTAGAGTAGAGGGCGAGCAGTACTTC. Protein product: CSARVEGEQYF.

The V and J genes are TRBV5-4 and TRBJ1-2; the match to TRBD1 covers 8 bases. CDR3 length equals 11 residues. Germline CDR1 is SGHNT and CDR2 is YYREEE (reference sequence). Trimming cost V 6 bases and J 8 bases; bases outside gene matches: 3. The CDR3 sequence: CASTGTGGYTF. The CDR3 DNA sequence: TGTGCCAGCACTGGGACAGGAGGCTACACCTTC.

CDR3 nucleotide sequence: TGCAGTGCTAGAGCAACGACAGAGCAGTTCTTC. Translated, it gives CSARATTEQFF. The chain recombines TRBV20-1 with TRBJ2-1; no clear D. CDR3 size: 11 residues. Trimming cost V 1 base and J 10 bases, with 8 bases left between them. Germline CDR1 and CDR2: DFQATT and SNEGSKA (reference sequence).

The CDR3 DNA is TGTGCCAGCGTTTGGGGAAGTACTGAAGCTTTCTTT. This encodes CASVWGSTEAFF. The V gene is TRBV7-9, the J gene TRBJ1-1; D gene uncertain. V lost 8 bases and J lost 5, with 12 bases in between. The CDR3 is made up of 12 amino acids. Germline-derived CDR1 and CDR2 are SEHNR and FQNEAQ (reference sequence).

Written as DNA, the CDR3 is TGTGCCAGCAGCCAAGATCCCCGCCAGGGGCAGACCCAGTACTTC. Translating gives CASSQDPRQGQTQYF. The V and J genes are TRBV3-1 (or the pseudogene TRBV3-2) and TRBJ2-5; perhaps TRBD1 as D (6 bases). This CDR3 comprises 15 residues. The V end was cut by 0 bases, the J end by 6 bases, with 14 bases between. Per germline, CDR1 LGHDT and CDR2 YNNKEL (reference sequence).

The chain uses TRBV3-1 (or the pseudogene TRBV3-2) and TRBJ2-1; 10 bases are shared with TRBD2. The V gene end was trimmed by 6 bases and the J gene end by 4 bases; junction bases not matched to a gene: 0. Germline V lookup: CDR1 LGHDT, CDR2 YNNKEL (reference sequence). The CDR3 has 13 residues. The CDR3 spells CASRAGGYNEQFF. In DNA form, the CDR3 reads TGTGCCAGCAGAGCGGGAGGGTACAATGAGCAGTTCTTC.

This clone was recorded only once. This rearrangement joins TRBV4-1 to TRBJ1-1; D may be TRBD1 (6 bases). V was clipped by 6 bases and J by 1 base, with 12 bases between them. In germline, CDR1 is MGHRA, CDR2 YSYEKL. The CDR3 has 14 residues. The CDR3 region has the DNA TGCGCCAGCAGACAGGGAGGTTGGAACACTGAAGCTTTCTTT. This encodes CASRQGGWNTEAFF.

The V gene is TRBV6-4, the J gene TRBJ1-3; possibly TRBD1 for D (5 bases). The CDR3 length is 14 residues. The V gene's germline CDR1 is MRHNA and CDR2 SNTAGT. Between the trimmed V and J ends, which lost 2 bases and 2 bases, there was a span of 7 bases. CDR3 sequence: CASSDGGTGNTIYF. CDR3 DNA sequence: TGTGCCAGCAGTGACGGGGGGACTGGAAACACCATATATTTT.

The chain carries TRBV6-5 and TRBJ1-2; TRBD1 agrees at 7 bases. Germline CDR1 MNHEY, CDR2 SVGAGI. Unmatched junction bases numbered 10, after V lost 4 bases and J lost 5 bases. The CDR3 is made up of 15 amino acids. The CDR3 reads CASSSLGTDEYGYTF. The DNA for the CDR3 is TGTGCCAGCAGTTCCTTGGGGACAGATGAATATGGCTACACCTTC.

The chain uses TRBV7-3 and TRBJ2-2; the D gene is possibly TRBD1 (5 bases). Trimming shortened V by 4 bases and J by 5 bases, and 11 bases separated the two germline ends. CDR1 and CDR2 from the germline V gene are SGHTA and FQGTGA. The CDR3 is 14 residues long. In DNA form, the CDR3 reads TGTGCCAGCAGCTCCTACTCAGGGACCGGGGAGCTGTTTTTT. It translates to CASSSYSGTGELFF. Combining the CDR3 with reference TRBV7-3 and TRBJ2-2 gives the whole variable domain GAGVSQTPSNKVTEKGKYVELRCDPISGHTALYWYRQSLGQGPEFLIYFQGTGAADDSGLPNDRFFAVRPEGSVSTLKIQRTERGDSAVYLCASSSYSGTGELFFGEGSRLTVL.

The chain combines TRBV15 with TRBJ1-4; D unclear. Germline assignment: CDR1 LNHNV and CDR2 YYDKDF (reference sequence). V shed 3 bases and J shed 5 bases, with 13 bases lying between them. The CDR3 sequence is 15 residues long. CDR3 residues: CATSSPQSRNEKLFF. The CDR3 nucleotides are TGTGCCACCAGCAGTCCACAAAGTAGAAATGAAAAACTGTTTTTT.

The gene calls are TRBV5-5 and TRBJ1-1; D ambiguous. CDR3 size: 14 residues. The V end lost 0 bases, the J end lost 5 bases, and 11 bases lay between the germline ends. Germline CDR1 and CDR2: SGHKS and YYEKEE (reference sequence). The CDR3 loop is CASSLDGRWTEAFF. CDR3 bases: TGTGCCAGCAGCTTGGACGGCCGGTGGACTGAAGCTTTCTTT.

The rearrangement links TRBV5-1 to TRBJ2-6; no definite D call. There are 15 residues in the CDR3. From germline, CDR1 is SGHRS and CDR2 YFSETQ. V was trimmed by 0 bases and J by 2 bases, leaving 6 bases between them. The CDR3 DNA reads as TGCGCCAGCAGCTTGGTAGCAGCTGGGGCCAACGTCCTGACTTTC. This encodes CASSLVAAGANVLTF.

The chain has TRBV19 and TRBJ1-5, with 9 bases matching TRBD1. Per the germline V gene, CDR1 is LNHDA and CDR2 is SQIVND (reference sequence). This CDR3 spans 15 amino acids. The V gene end was trimmed by 1 base and the J gene end by 6 bases; junction bases not matched to a gene: 4. CDR3 residues: CASSIVRTGVQPQHF. As DNA, the CDR3 is TGTGCCAGTAGTATAGTTCGGACAGGGGTTCAGCCCCAGCATTTT.

The rearrangement joins TRBV10-2 to TRBJ2-1, with TRBD2 matching over 7 bases. In germline, CDR1 is WSHSY, CDR2 SAAADI. V dropped 2 bases and J dropped 0; count of bases not matched to a gene: 10. The CDR3 runs to 18 residues. The CDR3 sequence: CASSEGGGPTHSYNEQFF. The CDR3 nucleotides read TGCGCCAGCAGTGAGGGGGGAGGGCCAACTCACTCCTACAATGAGCAGTTCTTC.

The gene calls are TRBV4-1 and TRBJ2-4; 7 nucleotides align to TRBD1. There are 14 residues in the CDR3. Germline-derived CDR1 and CDR2 are MGHRA and YSYEKL. Trimming removed 3 bases from V and 6 bases from J; junction bases left unmatched: 5. The CDR3 DNA reads as TGCGCCAGCAGCCATCGAAGACAGGGAAACATTCAGTACTTC. It encodes CASSHRRQGNIQYF.

This clone showed up just once. The chain employs TRBV2 and TRBJ1-1; D not certain. Germline-derived CDR1 and CDR2 are SNHLY and FYNNEI. V was shortened by 7 bases and J by 1 base, with 16 bases between the two germline ends. The CDR3 consists of 15 residues. The CDR3 loop is CASTETQVENTEAFF. CDR3 nucleotide sequence: TGTGCCAGCACCGAGACCCAGGTGGAGAACACTGAAGCTTTCTTT.

This chain links TRBV11-2 with TRBJ2-2; D gene uncertain. The CDR3 totals 14 residues. CDR1 is SGHAT, CDR2 FQNNGV, per germline. V lost 5 bases and J 2 bases, leaving 9 bases between the germline ends. CDR3 sequence reads: CASSSLRNTGELFF. CDR3 bases: TGTGCCAGCAGCAGCCTCCGAAACACCGGGGAGCTGTTTTTT.

In its sample, this clone was seen once. V is TRBV19 and J is TRBJ1-5; D gene ambiguous. Deletions cut 2 bases from V and 9 bases from J, with 8 bases between. The CDR3 contains 12 residues. From germline, CDR1 is LNHDA and CDR2 SQIVND (reference sequence). The CDR3 loop reads CASSIRAGPQHF. The DNA for the CDR3 is TGTGCCAGTAGTATACGGGCGGGGCCCCAGCATTTT.

Worth noting for this clone: Germline and junction disagree at one end, which may indicate a read error. The chain links TRBV27 to TRBJ2-7, with 7 bases matching TRBD1. The CDR3 is 18 residues long. Germline V gives CDR1 MNHEY, CDR2 SMNVEV (reference sequence). The CDR3 protein is CASSSTGTALTVNYGQYF. CDR3 bases: TGTGCCAGCAGTTCCACCGGGACAGCCCTGACAGTAAACTACGGGCAGTACTTC.

The V and J genes are TRBV5-1 and TRBJ1-2, with 7 bases identical to TRBD1. Germline trimming cut 0 bases from V and 13 bases from J; bases unmatched to any gene: 12. The CDR3 sequence is 14 residues long. Germline CDR1 reads SGHRS; CDR2 reads YFSETQ. In DNA form, the CDR3 reads TGCGCCAGCAGCTTGGTAGGGGGGGACAGTTTTCCCACCTTC. This gives the protein CASSLVGGDSFPTF.

This sequence joins TRBV5-5 and TRBJ1-3, with TRBD1 identical over 9 bases. Germline assignment: CDR1 SGHKS and CDR2 YYEKEE (reference sequence). J was trimmed by 0 bases and V by 2 bases; bases with no gene match: 6. The CDR3 covers 17 residues. The DNA of the CDR3 is TGTGCCAGCAGCTTAACGACAGGGGGTATCTCTGGAAACACCATATATTTT. Its translation is CASSLTTGGISGNTIYF.

This clone was seen only a few times. The chain recombines TRBV7-7 with TRBJ2-7; 11 nucleotides agree with TRBD1. CDR3 size: 15 residues. The germline CDR1 and CDR2 sequences are SSHAT and FNYEAQ (reference sequence). The ends lost 3 bases at V and 1 base at J; junction bases unmatched: 2. The CDR3 nucleotides read TGTGCCAGCAGCTTGGGGGACAGGGGGTCCTACGAGCAGTACTTC. Its protein product is CASSLGDRGSYEQYF.